The 14 T cell receptor beta chains below all came from one sample that was sequenced in a study of cytomegalovirus exposure and HLA in healthy donors. TCRdb's copy holds only in-frame clones and misses some; the assay was immunoSEQ multiplex PCR. The sample lists 70,000 to 95,000 clones, 80% to 95% occurring once. Specimen: PBMCs. The receptor set was obtained from a woman aged 30 to 39 in good health and CMV-seronegative.

The chain uses TRBV18 and TRBJ1-1; D is possibly TRBD1 (5 bases). The CDR3 extends over 13 amino acids. The germline V and J ends were trimmed by 4 bases and 5 bases, with 11 bases remaining between them. Germline V gene lookup returns CDR1 KGHSH and CDR2 LQKENI. The CDR3 sequence: CASSRAEGTEAFF. The CDR3, as DNA: TGTGCCAGCTCACGGGCGGAGGGGACTGAAGCTTTCTTT.

CDR3 sequence: CASSQITGHGETKNIQYF. Written as DNA, the CDR3 is TGCGCCAGCAGCCAAATCACCGGCCACGGGGAGACCAAAAACATTCAGTACTTC. The V call is TRBV4-1, the J call TRBJ2-4, with TRBD2 as a possible D gene (5 bases). Germline V lookup: CDR1 MGHRA, CDR2 YSYEKL. Trimming removed 2 bases at V and 2 bases at J, with 19 bases between. This CDR3 has 18 residues.

This chain links TRBV5-1 with TRBJ1-2; D not certain. Looked up from germline, CDR1 is SGHRS and CDR2 is YFSETQ. V gave up 2 bases and J gave up 8 bases, with 10 bases separating them. The CDR3 sequence is 12 residues long. Here the CDR3 reads CASSFSGSGYTF. DNA for the CDR3: TGCGCCAGCAGCTTTTCGGGGTCCGGCTACACCTTC.

The V gene is TRBV5-1, the J gene TRBJ1-4, with a weak D call TRBD1 (6 bases). The CDR3 has 14 residues. Germline CDR1 is SGHRS and CDR2 is YFSETQ. The germline V and J ends were trimmed by 4 bases and 12 bases, with 19 bases remaining between them. The CDR3 DNA sequence: TGCGCCAGCAGCGACACCGGGGGGGCAGGAGAACTGTTTTTT. Protein product: CASSDTGGAGELFF.

This chain uses TRBV9 with TRBJ1-4, with 7 bases identical to TRBD1. The V and J ends lost 4 bases and 4 bases, in that order; junction bases with no gene match: 16. The germline CDR1 and CDR2 sequences are SGDLS and YYNGEE. This CDR3 is built from 18 residues. The CDR3 protein is CASSLEGASNPRNEKLFF. Written as DNA, the CDR3 is TGTGCCAGCAGCCTGGAGGGGGCATCCAATCCCCGTAATGAAAAACTGTTTTTT. The whole variable domain, remainder taken from reference TRBV9 and TRBJ1-4, is DSGVTQTPKHLITATGQRVTLRCSPRSGDLSVYWYQQSLDQGLQFLIQYYNGEERAKGNILERFSAQQFPDLHSELNLSSLELGDSALYFCASSLEGASNPRNEKLFFGSGTQLSVL.

The V and J genes are TRBV4-3 and TRBJ1-2; D may be TRBD1 (6 bases). The V end was cut by 0 bases, the J end by 3 bases, with 11 bases between. Germline V gene data show CDR1 as LGHNA and CDR2 as YSLEER. The CDR3 length is 15 residues. The CDR3 DNA follows: TGCGCCAGCAGCCAAGATACTTGGACAGACTATGGCTACACCTTC. Its translation: CASSQDTWTDYGYTF.

The chain combines TRBV9 with TRBJ2-1; 7 bases map to TRBD1. CDR1 SGDLS and CDR2 YYNGEE come from the germline V gene. V dropped 3 bases and J dropped 4; count of bases not matched to a gene: 7. The CDR3 totals 15 residues. In DNA, the CDR3 is TGTGCCAGCAGCGGAAGGACAGGACCTTACAATGAGCAGTTCTTC. Its translation: CASSGRTGPYNEQFF.

The chain combines TRBV28 with TRBJ2-7; 8 bases are a match to TRBD1. Trimming at V came to 8 bases and at J to 3 bases, leaving 9 bases not matched to a gene. The CDR3 spans 14 residues. Looked up from germline, CDR1 is MDHEN and CDR2 is SYDVKM. In DNA form, the CDR3 reads TGTGCCAGCCATTCCGGGACAGGACTCTACGAGCAGTACTTC. Translated, it gives CASHSGTGLYEQYF. The whole variable domain, filled in from reference TRBV28 and TRBJ2-7, reads DVKVTQSSRYLVKRTGEKVFLECVQDMDHENMFWYRQDPGLGLRLIYFSYDVKMKEKGDIPEGYSVSREKKERFSLILESASTNQTSMYLCASHSGTGLYEQYFGPGTRLTVT.

The chain joins TRBV10-1 to TRBJ2-1, with TRBD1 matching over 9 bases. CDR1 is WNHNN, CDR2 SYGVQD, per germline (reference sequence). J gave up 2 bases and V 3 bases, and 11 bases lay outside the gene matches. This CDR3 has 18 amino acids. This CDR3 reads CASSDQGQGPRTYNEQFF. In DNA, the CDR3 is TGCGCCAGCAGTGACCAGGGACAGGGTCCCCGAACCTACAATGAGCAGTTCTTC.

The chain joins TRBV6-5 to TRBJ1-5; D remains ambiguous. This CDR3 spans 15 amino acids. V was pared by 5 bases and J by 1 base, with 12 bases between. The V gene's germline CDR1 is MNHEY and CDR2 SVGAGI. CDR3 sequence reads: CASSPAGVSNQPQHF. CDR3 nucleotides: TGTGCCAGCAGTCCCGCCGGGGTCAGCAATCAGCCCCAGCATTTT.

The CDR3 here is CASSFPLAGGNTYNEQFF. The CDR3 DNA sequence: TGCGCCAGCAGCTTCCCCCTAGCGGGAGGCAATACCTACAATGAGCAGTTCTTC. The chain combines TRBV5-1 with TRBJ2-1; 11 nucleotides match TRBD2. The CDR3 runs to 18 residues. The junction had 9 bases not matched to a gene; V was cut back by 2 bases and J by 2 bases. CDR1 and CDR2 (germline): SGHRS, YFSETQ.

The chain is built from TRBV25-1 and TRBJ1-2; possible D gene TRBD1, 5 bases. The CDR3 runs to 15 residues. Trimming cost V 2 bases and J 4 bases, with 14 bases left between them. Germline assignment: CDR1 MGHDK and CDR2 SYGVNS. Written as DNA, the CDR3 is TGTGCCAGCAGTGAAACGGGGGGGATTGGCTATGGCTACACCTTC. This gives the protein CASSETGGIGYGYTF.

V usage is TRBV7-9 and J usage is TRBJ2-7; TRBD2 aligns across 9 bases. This CDR3 has 16 residues. Germline V CDR1 and CDR2: SEHNR, FQNEAQ (reference sequence). V shed 1 base and J 1 base; nucleotides not matched to a gene: 5. For the CDR3, the DNA is TGTGCCAGCAGCTTAGGGCTAGCGGGAATTTCCTACGAGCAGTACTTC. It translates to CASSLGLAGISYEQYF.

CDR3 in amino acids: CASSYEGGRSYNEQFF. For the CDR3, the DNA is TGTGCCAGCAGTTACGAGGGCGGGAGATCCTACAATGAGCAGTTCTTC. V gene TRBV6-5 combines with J gene TRBJ2-1, with 7 nucleotides matching TRBD2. This CDR3 contains 16 residues. V gave up 2 bases and J gave up 1 base; unmatched junction bases: 5. Germline-derived CDR1 and CDR2 are MNHEY and SVGAGI.